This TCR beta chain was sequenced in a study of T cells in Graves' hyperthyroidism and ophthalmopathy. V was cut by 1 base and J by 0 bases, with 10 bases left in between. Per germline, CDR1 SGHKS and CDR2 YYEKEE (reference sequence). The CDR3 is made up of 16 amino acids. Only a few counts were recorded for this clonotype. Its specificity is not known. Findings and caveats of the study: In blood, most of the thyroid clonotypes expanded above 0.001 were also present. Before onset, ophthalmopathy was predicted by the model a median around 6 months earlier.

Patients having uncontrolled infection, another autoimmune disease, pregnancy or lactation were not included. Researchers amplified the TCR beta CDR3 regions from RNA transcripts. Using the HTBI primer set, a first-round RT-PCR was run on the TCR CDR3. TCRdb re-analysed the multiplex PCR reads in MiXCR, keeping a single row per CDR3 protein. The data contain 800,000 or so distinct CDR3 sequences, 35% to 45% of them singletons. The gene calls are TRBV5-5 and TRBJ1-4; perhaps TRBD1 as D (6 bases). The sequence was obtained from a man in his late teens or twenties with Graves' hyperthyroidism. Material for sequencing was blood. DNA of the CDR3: TGTGCCAGCAGCTTGTTCTACAGGGCAACTAATGAAAAACTGTTTTTT. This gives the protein CASSLFYRATNEKLFF.